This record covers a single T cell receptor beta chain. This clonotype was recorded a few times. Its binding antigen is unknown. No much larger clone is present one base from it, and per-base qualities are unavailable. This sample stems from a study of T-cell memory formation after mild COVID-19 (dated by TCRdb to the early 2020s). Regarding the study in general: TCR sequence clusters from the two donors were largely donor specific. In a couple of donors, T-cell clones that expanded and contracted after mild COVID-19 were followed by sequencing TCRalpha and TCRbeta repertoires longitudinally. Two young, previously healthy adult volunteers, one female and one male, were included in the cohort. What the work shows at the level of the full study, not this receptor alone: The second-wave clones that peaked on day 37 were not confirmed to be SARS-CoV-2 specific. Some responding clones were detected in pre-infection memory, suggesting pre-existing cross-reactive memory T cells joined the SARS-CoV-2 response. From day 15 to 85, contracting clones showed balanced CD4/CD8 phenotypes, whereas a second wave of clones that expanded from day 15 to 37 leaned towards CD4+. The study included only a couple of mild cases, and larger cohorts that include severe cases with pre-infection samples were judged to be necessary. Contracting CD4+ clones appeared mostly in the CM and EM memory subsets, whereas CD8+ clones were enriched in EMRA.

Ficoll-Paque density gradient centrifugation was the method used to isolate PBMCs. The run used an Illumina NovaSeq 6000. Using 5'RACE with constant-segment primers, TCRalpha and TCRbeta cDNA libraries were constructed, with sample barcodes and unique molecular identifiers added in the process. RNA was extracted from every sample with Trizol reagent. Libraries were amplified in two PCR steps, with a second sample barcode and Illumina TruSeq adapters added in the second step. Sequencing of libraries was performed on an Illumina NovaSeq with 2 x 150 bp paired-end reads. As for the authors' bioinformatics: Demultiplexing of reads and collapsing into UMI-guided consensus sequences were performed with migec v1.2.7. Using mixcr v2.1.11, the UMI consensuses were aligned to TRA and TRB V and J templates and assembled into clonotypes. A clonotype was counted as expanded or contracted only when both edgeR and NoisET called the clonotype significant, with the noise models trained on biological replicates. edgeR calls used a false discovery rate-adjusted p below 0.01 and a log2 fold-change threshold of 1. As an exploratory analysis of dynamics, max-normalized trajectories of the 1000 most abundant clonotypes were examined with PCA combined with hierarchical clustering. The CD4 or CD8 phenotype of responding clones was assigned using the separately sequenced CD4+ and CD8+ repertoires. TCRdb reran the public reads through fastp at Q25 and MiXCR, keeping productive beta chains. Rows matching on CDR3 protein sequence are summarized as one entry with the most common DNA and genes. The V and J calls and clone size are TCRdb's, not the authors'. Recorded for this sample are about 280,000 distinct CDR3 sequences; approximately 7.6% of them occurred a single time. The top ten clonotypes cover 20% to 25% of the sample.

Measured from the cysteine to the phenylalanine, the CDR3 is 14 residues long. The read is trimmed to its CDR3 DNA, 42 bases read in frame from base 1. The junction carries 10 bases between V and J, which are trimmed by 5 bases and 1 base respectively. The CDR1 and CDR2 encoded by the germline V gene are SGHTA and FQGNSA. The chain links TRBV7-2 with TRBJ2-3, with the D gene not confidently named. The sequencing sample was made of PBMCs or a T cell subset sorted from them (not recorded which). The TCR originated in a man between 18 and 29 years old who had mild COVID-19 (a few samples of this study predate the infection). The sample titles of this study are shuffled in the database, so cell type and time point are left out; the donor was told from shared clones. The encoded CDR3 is CASSTGLGTDTQYF. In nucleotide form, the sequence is TGTGCCAGCAGCACCGGGCTCGGCACAGATACGCAGTATTTT.